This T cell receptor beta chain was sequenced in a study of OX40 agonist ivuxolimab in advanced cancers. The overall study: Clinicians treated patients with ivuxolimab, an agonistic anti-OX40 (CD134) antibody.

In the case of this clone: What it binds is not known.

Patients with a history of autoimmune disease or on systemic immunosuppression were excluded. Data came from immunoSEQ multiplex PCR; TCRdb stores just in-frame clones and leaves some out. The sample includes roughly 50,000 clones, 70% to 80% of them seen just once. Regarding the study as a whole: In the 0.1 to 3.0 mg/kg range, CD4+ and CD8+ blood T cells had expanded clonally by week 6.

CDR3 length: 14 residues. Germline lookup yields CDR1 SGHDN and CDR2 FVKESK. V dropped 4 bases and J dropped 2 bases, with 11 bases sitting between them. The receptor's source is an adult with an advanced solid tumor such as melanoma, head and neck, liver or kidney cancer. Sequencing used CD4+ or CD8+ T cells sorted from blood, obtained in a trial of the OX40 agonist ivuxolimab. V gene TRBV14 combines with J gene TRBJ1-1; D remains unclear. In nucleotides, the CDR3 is TGTGCCAGCAGCCTTGGATGGGGTAACACTGAAGCTTTCTTT. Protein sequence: CASSLGWGNTEAFF.